Following are 9 T cell receptor beta chains from one sample sequenced in a study of TIL therapy for anti-PD-1-resistant metastatic lung cancer. Stated time point: pre-treatment sample, taken before nivolumab and TIL therapy. Most excised metastases sampled were pleural nodules or supraclavicular lymph nodes. The libraries were made with immunoSEQ v3. Method: immunoSEQ multiplex PCR; TCRdb's copy keeps in-frame clones and lacks some. The table records approximately 27,000 clones, 55% to 75% of them present only once. Sequences were derived from tumor tissue, sampled at baseline. These receptors originate from a person between 25 and 80 years old with non-small cell lung cancer.

The CDR3 loop is CASSLSSGYYGYTF. For the CDR3, the DNA is TGTGCCAGCAGCTTGAGTTCGGGGTATTATGGCTACACCTTC. The rearrangement uses TRBV7-8 and TRBJ1-2; D is unresolved. This CDR3 is built from 14 residues. V was shortened by 3 bases and J by 5 bases, with 13 bases between the two germline ends. Germline lookup yields CDR1 SGHVS and CDR2 FQNEAQ.

In the case of this clone: Possible read error: a much larger clone is one base away. This chain connects TRBV5-1 to TRBJ1-1; unclear D gene. Germline CDR1 SGHRS, CDR2 YFSETQ. The V end was cut by 3 bases, the J end by 0 bases, with 9 bases between. The length of the CDR3 is 14 residues. Here the CDR3 DNA reads TGCGCCAGCAGCTGGGAGAGGATGAACACTGAAGCTTTCTTT. Translating gives CASSWERMNTEAFF.

The chain couples TRBV4-1 to TRBJ1-4; 9 positions agree with TRBD1. The CDR3 is 15 residues long. CDR1 is MGHRA and CDR2 is YSYEKL in the germline V gene. Trimming removed 4 bases from V and 8 bases from J; junction bases left unmatched: 8. The CDR3 coding sequence is TGCGCCAGCAGCCTATCGGGACAGGGCCCCGAAAAACTGTTTTTT. It specifies CASSLSGQGPEKLFF.

V usage is TRBV9 and J usage is TRBJ1-1; a weak D match, TRBD1 (6 bases). V gave up 3 bases and J gave up 5 bases, with 17 bases separating them. CDR3 length: 15 amino acids. Per germline, CDR1 SGDLS and CDR2 YYNGEE. The CDR3 coding sequence is TGTGCCAGCAGCGGGGGGGCGCTTGGGAGTACTGAAGCTTTCTTT. This translates into CASSGGALGSTEAFF.

The chain joins TRBV10-1 to TRBJ1-1; D is uncertain. The V gene lost 2 bases and the J gene lost 5 bases, with 9 bases spanning the gap. This CDR3 is built from 13 residues. Germline loops: CDR1 WNHNN, CDR2 SYGVQD (reference sequence). This CDR3 reads CASSETRGTEAFF. CDR3 coding DNA: TGCGCCAGCAGTGAGACTCGCGGAACTGAAGCTTTCTTT.

The V call is TRBV7-3, the J call TRBJ2-1; 9 bases agree with TRBD1. This CDR3 region has 18 residues. In germline, CDR1 is SGHTA, CDR2 FQGTGA. V lost 1 base and J lost 1; bases outside the gene matches: 8. In nucleotides, the CDR3 is TGTGCCAGCAGCTTAAAGGGACAGGGCGTGATTTCCTACAATGAGCAGTTCTTC. Its translation: CASSLKGQGVISYNEQFF.

This chain uses TRBV11-2 with TRBJ2-1; 11 nucleotides line up with TRBD2. CDR1 is SGHAT and CDR2 is FQNNGV in the germline V gene. The CDR3 has 15 amino acids. V gave up 5 bases and J gave up 6 bases; unmatched junction bases: 6. This CDR3 reads CASSTTSGGTNEQFF. The CDR3 DNA reads as TGTGCCAGCAGCACAACTAGCGGGGGAACCAATGAGCAGTTCTTC.

The chain employs TRBV28 and TRBJ2-3; TRBD2 matches 13 bases. This CDR3 has 16 amino acids. Looked up from germline, CDR1 is MDHEN and CDR2 is SYDVKM. The J segment lost 2 bases and the V segment lost 6 bases, leaving 5 bases of the junction unmatched. CDR3 residues: CASRQTSGGHTDTQYF. CDR3 nucleotide sequence: TGTGCCAGCAGACAGACTAGCGGGGGGCACACAGATACGCAGTATTTT.

The J gene is TRBJ2-2, the V gene TRBV27; 7 bases map to TRBD1. The length of the CDR3 is 15 residues. V dropped 6 bases and J dropped 4; count of bases not matched to a gene: 8. Germline CDR1 and CDR2: MNHEY and SMNVEV (reference sequence). Here the CDR3 reads CASRGQPYGTGELFF. In nucleotides, the CDR3 is TGTGCCAGCAGGGGACAGCCTTACGGCACCGGGGAGCTGTTTTTT.